This TCR beta chain was identified during a study of neurological immune-mediated disorders. Regarding the study as a whole: Phylogenetic grouping assigned the repertoires of 18 of 34 multiple sclerosis patients to a single cluster of related CDR3 sequences. This cluster may be a repertoire-level signature.

Germline CDR1 and CDR2: MNHEY and SVGAGI. The V gene lost 8 bases and the J gene lost 5 bases, with 12 bases spanning the gap. The CDR3 is made up of 13 amino acids. The team produced cDNA through 5'RACE using 10-nucleotide random UMIs. A single record per CDR3 protein comes from TCRdb applying MiXCR to the 5' RACE reads. In the table there are roughly 65,000 distinct CDR3 sequences, roughly 5% of which are singletons. This clonotype appeared many times. The antigen remains undetermined. This receptor was taken from a human donor with multiple sclerosis. The donor label of this sample is uncertain. The V gene is TRBV6-5, the J gene TRBJ2-2; D is undetermined. The sequencing input was PBMCs. The CDR3 reads CASGSRRTGELFF. CDR3 nucleotide sequence: TGTGCCAGCGGGTCTCGGCGGACCGGGGAGCTGTTTTTT.